This T cell receptor (beta chain) emerged from a study of cytomegalovirus exposure and HLA in healthy donors. Whole-study findings and limits: An analysis was carried out at a later point. It showed that HLA-associated TCR beta chains were more clonally expanded than equally common non-associated chains. TCR association rates varied by HLA locus in a later analysis, with DRB1 highest and HLA-C lowest.

CDR1 is SNHLY, CDR2 FYNNEI, per germline. The junction had 4 bases not matched to a gene; V was cut back by 5 bases and J by 1 base. The CDR3 totals 14 residues. As to this clone: No antigen is known for it.

The study ran its PCR with 60 Vbeta and 13 Jbeta primers. Method: immunoSEQ multiplex PCR; TCRdb's copy keeps in-frame clones and lacks some. This table has some 180,000 clones, approximately 80% appearing once. The specimen sequenced was PBMCs. This clonotype was obtained from a girl aged 5-17 years in good health and CMV-seropositive. The chain is built from TRBV2 and TRBJ2-7; TRBD1 aligns across 8 bases. The CDR3 DNA reads as TGTGCCAGCAGTAAACAGGGGGGATCCTACGAGCAGTACTTC. Amino acids: CASSKQGGSYEQYF.